The 14 T cell receptor beta chains below all came from one sample that was sequenced in a study of beta chain features in type 1 diabetes. Study-wide points: Among all four CD4+ subsets, Type 1 diabetes patients had TCRB CDR3s that were moderately but significantly shorter.

Every isolated RNA sample was fully reverse transcribed, so sequencing captured expressed TCRB transcripts. Profiled with immunoSEQ multiplex PCR; TCRdb holds only in-frame clones, not every one. The data show around 710,000 clones, roughly 12% seen once. Antigen specificity for these receptors is unknown. What was sequenced was naive CD4+ T cells from blood. Receptor source: a man aged 25 to 40 with type 1 diabetes.

A few counts support this clone. The gene calls are TRBV4-3 and TRBJ1-3; maybe TRBD1 (6 bases). V shed 4 bases and J shed 3 bases, with 16 bases lying between them. Germline-derived CDR1 and CDR2 are LGHNA and YSLEER. The CDR3 is 16 residues long. CDR3 in amino acids: CASSLMGAEYGNTIYF. Here the CDR3 DNA reads TGCGCCAGCAGCCTGATGGGGGCCGAGTATGGAAACACCATATATTTT.

This clone was seen more than once but under ten times. The chain carries TRBV10-3 and TRBJ1-4; D not certain. CDR1 and CDR2 (germline): ENHRY, SYGVKD. V shed 3 bases and J shed 0 bases, with 14 bases lying between them. The CDR3 is 17 amino acids. CDR3 amino acids: CAISEGGLLATNEKLFF. DNA for the CDR3: TGTGCCATCAGTGAAGGAGGGCTTCTAGCAACTAATGAAAAACTGTTTTTT.

This chain joins TRBV14 and TRBJ2-7; 8 bases align to TRBD2. This CDR3 region has 20 residues. Germline lookup yields CDR1 SGHDN and CDR2 FVKESK. Trimming took 0 bases from V and 1 from J; bases not matched to a gene: 17. CDR3 bases: TGTGCCAGCAGCCAAGAAAACCCCGGGACTAGAGAGTCCTCTTCCTACGAGCAGTACTTC. Its protein is CASSQENPGTRESSSYEQYF.

This clone has a handful of counts. The J gene is TRBJ1-1, the V gene TRBV19; D is undetermined. The CDR3 runs 14 residues. CDR1 and CDR2 from the germline V gene are LNHDA and SQIVND (reference sequence). The ends were cut back, 3 bases at V and 0 bases at J, with 8 bases in the middle. CDR3 nucleotide sequence: TGTGCCAGTAGTATGGCAGGATTGAACACTGAAGCTTTCTTT. Its protein is CASSMAGLNTEAFF.

The J gene is TRBJ1-6, the V gene TRBV6-5; D is possibly TRBD1 (6 bases). The CDR3 length is 14 residues. Per the germline V gene, CDR1 is MNHEY and CDR2 is SVGAGI. The ends were cut back, 9 bases at V and 8 bases at J, with 17 bases in the middle. CDR3 amino acids: CASRRGEVDSPLHF. The CDR3 bases are TGTGCCAGTCGCAGGGGAGAGGTAGATTCACCCCTCCACTTT.

The table lists this clone with a few counts. This chain connects TRBV4-3 to TRBJ1-5; D not certain. The CDR3 contains 15 residues. Trimming took 0 bases from V and 5 from J, leaving 11 bases between them. Germline V lookup: CDR1 LGHNA, CDR2 YSLEER. DNA for the CDR3: TGCGCCAGCAGCCAAGATGGCAGGAACGATCAGCCCCAGCATTTT. Residues: CASSQDGRNDQPQHF.

This clone was counted between two and nine times. This chain links TRBV10-3 with TRBJ1-1; weak D call: TRBD1 (6 bases). With 7 bases removed from V and 3 bases from J, the gap between germline ends came to 15 bases. The length of the CDR3 is 14 residues. Germline V gives CDR1 ENHRY, CDR2 SYGVKD. CDR3: CAIIRGAEDTEAFF. In DNA form, the CDR3 reads TGTGCCATCATCCGGGGGGCGGAGGACACTGAAGCTTTCTTT.

Only a few counts were recorded for this clone. This chain links TRBV29-1 with TRBJ2-3, with D possibly being TRBD2 (7 bases). Trimming stripped 4 bases from V and 4 bases from J, with 24 bases between. The CDR3 runs to 17 residues. The germline CDR1 and CDR2 sequences are SQVTM and ANQGSEA. DNA of the CDR3: TGCAGCGTTGGGGGGGGGCGATTCCTCCCACACTCAGATACGCAGTATTTT. Encoded protein: CSVGGGRFLPHSDTQYF.

The CDR3 DNA reads TGTGCCAGCAGTTACCCCACAGACCAAGAGACCCAGTACTTC. It translates to CASSYPTDQETQYF. V and J are TRBV6-7 and TRBJ2-5; D is ambiguous. TRBV6-7 is noted as an ORF with a role that remains uncertain. The CDR3 length is 14 residues. V dropped 2 bases and J dropped 0 bases, with 7 bases sitting between them.

This chain connects TRBV7-3 to TRBJ2-1, with 8 bases matching TRBD1. The junction had 10 bases not matched to a gene; V was cut back by 4 bases and J by 2 bases. This CDR3 has 17 residues. Germline-derived CDR1 and CDR2 are SGHTA and FQGTGA. The CDR3 coding sequence is TGTGCCAGCAGCTCTCACGGGACAGGTGATACCTACAATGAGCAGTTCTTC. Translation gives CASSSHGTGDTYNEQFF.

This clone has more than one count but fewer than ten. The V gene is TRBV11-2, the J gene TRBJ2-3; D call uncertain. The CDR3 runs to 14 residues. V lost 0 bases and J 0 bases, leaving 4 bases between the germline ends. Germline CDR1 reads SGHAT; CDR2 reads FQNNGV. The CDR3 DNA reads TGTGCCAGCAGCTTAGACAGGAGCACAGATACGCAGTATTTT. Protein: CASSLDRSTDTQYF.

This clone was found a few times. This chain joins TRBV4-2 and TRBJ2-7; 11 bases map to TRBD1. Germline-derived CDR1 and CDR2 are LGHNA and YNFKEQ. The CDR3 is 16 residues long. J gave up 6 bases and V 3 bases, and 10 bases lay outside the gene matches. As DNA, the CDR3 is TGTGCCAGCAGCCAGGTGCTTGGACAGGGGGCGTTCGAGCAGTACTTC. Its translation: CASSQVLGQGAFEQYF.

This clone was picked up a small number of times. The V gene is TRBV21-1, the J gene TRBJ2-3. TRBV21-1 is termed a pseudogene. The CDR3 has 16 amino acids. The CDR3 DNA reads as TGTGCCAGCAGCAACGGGCCAGGGCGGGTAACAGATACGCAGTATTTT. Translating it yields CASSNGPGRVTDTQYF.

The chain employs TRBV5-1 and TRBJ2-2; D possibly corresponds to TRBD2 (6 bases). V lost 6 bases and J lost 0, with 12 bases in between. CDR3 length: 15 amino acids. Germline CDR1 is SGHRS and CDR2 is YFSETQ. The CDR3 is CASTNRETNTGELFF. DNA of the CDR3: TGCGCCAGCACAAATCGGGAGACGAACACCGGGGAGCTGTTTTTT.